This T cell receptor beta chain originates from a study of shared clonotypes between healthy human individuals. Background on the study: Three plates each covered CD4 naive and memory; CD8 naive two, CD8 memory one.

Study-wide results and caveats: The study found about 4.6% of naive CD4 clonotypes shared across several donors. The sole specimen, blood, was sampled, and tissue repertoires likely differ. The donor pool, a small one, limited the genetic and exposure-history diversity represented.

A remark on this clone: Antigen specificity is unknown.

Sequencing was performed with immunoSEQ multiplex PCR; in TCRdb, only in-frame clones are kept and a portion is missing. This sample has fewer than 800,000 clones, with 92% found just once. Trimming took 4 bases from V and 1 from J, leaving 13 bases between them. Germline lookup yields CDR1 MDHEN and CDR2 SYDVKM. This CDR3 contains 15 residues. Naive CD8 populations comprised CD45RO-negative cells positively selected for CCR7, excluding terminally differentiated effector memory CD45RA+ cells. The chain links TRBV28 to TRBJ2-5; the D gene could be TRBD1 or TRBD2 (5 bases each). This TCR came from a man younger than 45 in good health. Specimen: naive CD8+ T cells sorted from blood. CDR3: CASSSTDGTQETQYF. The CDR3 DNA is TGTGCCAGCAGTTCAACCGATGGGACCCAAGAGACCCAGTACTTC.